This T cell receptor (beta chain) was obtained from a study of T cell repertoires in cytomegalovirus infection. The study, taken as a whole, reports: It was HLA-C-restricted CMV-specific TCR beta clonotypes that dominated the response ex vivo.

J lost 6 bases, V lost 2 bases, and 6 bases had no gene match. The V gene's germline CDR1 is KGHDR and CDR2 SFDVKD. CDR3 length equals 14 residues. This clonotype was counted many times. Its antigen remains unknown. Each CDR3 protein gets one entry after TCRdb re-called the reads with MiXCR. The sample contains around 310,000 distinct CDR3 sequences, 25% to 30% of which appear only once. V gene TRBV24-1 combines with J gene TRBJ2-7; 7 bases map to TRBD1. Material: cultured PBMCs, obtained from culture after CMV antigen stimulation. This clonotype was obtained from a human donor in good health (CMV status not recorded). Some clones in this sample may be carry-over from other donors' samples. CDR3 amino acids: CATSDSGTVGEQYF. The CDR3 nucleotides are TGTGCCACCAGTGATTCGGGGACAGTTGGCGAGCAGTACTTC.